These T cell receptor beta chains were read from a single sample in a study of cytomegalovirus exposure and HLA in healthy donors. Assay used: immunoSEQ multiplex PCR; TCRdb lists only in-frame clones, some missing. Here the sample spans roughly 73,000 clones, about 81% being singletons. Material for sequencing was PBMCs. The receptors here all came from a man in his 70s in good health and CMV-seronegative. The conserved cysteine and the conserved F or W are not part of the CDR3 here. Expanded clones get a size class; other rows say once, few or many, or leave the size out.

- | TRBV5-4 | ASSLDASTVYEQY
- | TRBV6-5 | ASSYSIAGTYEQY
few | TRBV6-6 | ASSPNYEQY
- | TRBV19 | ASSRQGKETQY
few | TRBV7-2 | ASSPKGVGANEQF
- | TRBV7-2 | ASSLFGGQVGGTEAF
- | TRBV6-4 | ASSDWDRGFGEQF
- | TRBV7-2 | ASSLGGDVVDTQY
- | TRBV7-2 | ASSRGTGFQPQH
- | TRBV25-1 | ASSEFVENSPLH
- | TRBV7-9 | SSSLGAGVGYGYT
- | TRBV7-2 | ASSFGTRNNEQF
- | TRBV29-1 | SVEDPGQSWETQY
- | TRBV6-5 | ASSYSVGQGLEAF
- | TRBV9 | ASSSGDRRNEKLF
- | TRBV7-6 | ASSLVGGTNEKLF
- | TRBV7-8 | ASSLEAGINQPQH
once | TRBV7-2 | ASSLAGRGNNSPLH
- | TRBV5-1 | ASSIIPGSGNTIY
- | TRBV6-5 | ASSYSYNQPQH
- | TRBV7-9 | ASSFGPSGGYEQY
- | TRBV19 | ATGQWGSGANVLT
- | TRBV14 | ASSPRTGSNSPLH
- | TRBV10-3 | AISEIQGTDTQY
- | TRBV9 | ASSAAGSNQPQH
- | TRBV19 | ASSIDPPGTASNQPQH
- | TRBV11-2 | ASSSPALGTIFFQETQY
- | TRBV5-6 | ASSHGGDQETQY
- | TRBV5-5 | ASSSPDWDTEAF
- | TRBV6-6 | ASNYPLAGVYEQY
- | TRBV11-2 | ASSSLLATSTDTQY
- | TRBV2 | ASSEMGTGNTGELF
- | TRBV4-3 | ASSRAWTSGGLGSYNEQF
- | TRBV2 | ASSEAWGGSEQY
- | TRBV4-3 | ASSLRPGQGDIGELF
- | TRBV19 | ASSRGQGVGTDTQY
- | TRBV9 | ASSVAPGRGAQNEQF
- | TRBV7-2 | ASSAGGLALNTGELF
- | TRBV5-1 | ASSLSRITDTQY
- | TRBV30 | AWNRGRDYGYT
- | TRBV6-5 | ASSDGSTGANVLT
few | TRBV19 | ASSPSSQARSYEQY
- | TRBV9 | ASSQGLAAINEQF
- | TRBV18 | ASSPMAGGLYEQY
- | TRBV9 | ASSVRTGSNSPLH
once | TRBV30 | AWGRGGATQY
- | TRBV18 | ASSPDNYEQY
- | TRBV7-2 | ASSRAPGQGSSTDTQY
- | TRBV13 | ASSSTGTQNTEAF
- | TRBV7-2 | ASSPTSGAYNEQF
- | TRBV5-1 | ASSFQSETQY
- | TRBV2 | ASNKDRANEQF